This section outlines one T cell receptor beta chain sequence together with its context. This record belongs to a study of T cells after somatic rescue of genetic block. V lost 1 base and J lost 7, with 2 bases in between. Germline CDR1 reads SGHVS; CDR2 reads FNYEAQ. This CDR3 spans 12 amino acids. The data were produced by immunoSEQ multiplex PCR, yet TCRdb's version contains in-frame clones alone and is incomplete. The top ten clones hold more than 1.5% of a sample with 88,000 or so clones, about 87% of them seen once. Source material: peripheral blood mononuclear cells (PBMCs). V is TRBV7-6 and J is TRBJ1-6; no definite D call. The TCR sequence derives from a woman aged 18 to 35. CDR3 sequence reads: CASSLGNSPLHF. The CDR3 DNA sequence: TGTGCCAGCAGCTTAGGAAATTCACCCCTCCACTTT.